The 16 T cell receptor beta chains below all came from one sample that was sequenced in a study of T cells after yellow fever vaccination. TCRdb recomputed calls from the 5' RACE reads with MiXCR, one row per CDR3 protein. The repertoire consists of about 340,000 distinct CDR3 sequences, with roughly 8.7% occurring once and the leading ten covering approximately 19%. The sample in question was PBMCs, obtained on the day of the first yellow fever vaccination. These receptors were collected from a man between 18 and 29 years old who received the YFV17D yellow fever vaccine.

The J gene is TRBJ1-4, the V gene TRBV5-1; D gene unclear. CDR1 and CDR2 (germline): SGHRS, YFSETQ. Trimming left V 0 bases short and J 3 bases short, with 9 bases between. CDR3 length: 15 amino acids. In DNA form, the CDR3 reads TGCGCCAGCAGCTTGGTCTCTGAGTCTAATGAAAAACTGTTTTTT. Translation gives CASSLVSESNEKLFF.

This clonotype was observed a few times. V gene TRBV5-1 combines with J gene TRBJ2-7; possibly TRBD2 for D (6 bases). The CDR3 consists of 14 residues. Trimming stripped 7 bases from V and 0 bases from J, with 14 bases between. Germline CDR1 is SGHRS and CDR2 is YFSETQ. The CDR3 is CASGGDPSSYEQYF. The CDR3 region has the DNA TGCGCCAGCGGCGGGGACCCGAGCTCCTACGAGCAGTACTTC. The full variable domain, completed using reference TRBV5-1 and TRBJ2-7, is KAGVTQTPRYLIKTRGQQVTLSCSPISGHRSVSWYQQTPGQGLQFLFEYFSETQRNKGNFPGRFSGRQFSNSRSEMNVSTLELGDSALYLCASGGDPSSYEQYFGPGTRLTVT.

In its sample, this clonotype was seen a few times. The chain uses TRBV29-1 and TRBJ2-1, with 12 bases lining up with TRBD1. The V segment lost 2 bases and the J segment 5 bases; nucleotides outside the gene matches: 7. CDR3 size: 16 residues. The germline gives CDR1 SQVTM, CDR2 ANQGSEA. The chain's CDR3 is CSVELDRDRGHNEQFF. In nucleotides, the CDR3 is TGCAGCGTTGAACTTGACCGGGACAGGGGGCACAATGAGCAGTTCTTC.

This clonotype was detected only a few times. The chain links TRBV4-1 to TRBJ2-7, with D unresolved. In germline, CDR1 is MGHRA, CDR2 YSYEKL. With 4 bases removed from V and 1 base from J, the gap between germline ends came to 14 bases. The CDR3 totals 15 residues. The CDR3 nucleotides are TGCGCCAGCAGCCCAAAGTCGACGGATTCCTACGAGCAGTACTTC. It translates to CASSPKSTDSYEQYF.

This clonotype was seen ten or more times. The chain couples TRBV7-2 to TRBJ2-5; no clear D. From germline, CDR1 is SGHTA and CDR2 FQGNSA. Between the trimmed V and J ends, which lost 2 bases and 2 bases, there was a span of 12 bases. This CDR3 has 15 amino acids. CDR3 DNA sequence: TGTGCCAGCAGCTTAACGGTGGCGAGGCAAGAGACCCAGTACTTC. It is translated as CASSLTVARQETQYF.

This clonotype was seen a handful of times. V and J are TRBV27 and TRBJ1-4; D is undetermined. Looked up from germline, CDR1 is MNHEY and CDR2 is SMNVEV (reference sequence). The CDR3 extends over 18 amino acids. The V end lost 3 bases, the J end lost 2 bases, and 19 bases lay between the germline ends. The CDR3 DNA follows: TGTGCCAGCAGTTTCAGGCCGGCTCCGTTGGGCACTAATGAAAAACTGTTTTTT. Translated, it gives CASSFRPAPLGTNEKLFF.

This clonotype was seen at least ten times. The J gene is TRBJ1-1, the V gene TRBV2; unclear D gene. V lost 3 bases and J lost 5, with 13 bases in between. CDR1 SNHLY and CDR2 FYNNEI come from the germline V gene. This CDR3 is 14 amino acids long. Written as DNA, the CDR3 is TGTGCCAGCAGTGAGAGCAGTGTGGGGACTGAAGCTTTCTTT. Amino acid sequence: CASSESSVGTEAFF.

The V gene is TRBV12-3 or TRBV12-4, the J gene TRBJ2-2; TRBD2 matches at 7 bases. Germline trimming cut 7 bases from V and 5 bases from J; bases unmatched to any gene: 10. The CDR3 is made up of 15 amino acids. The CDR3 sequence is CASNPSGPRTGELFF. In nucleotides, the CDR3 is TGTGCCAGCAACCCTAGCGGACCGCGGACCGGGGAGCTGTTTTTT.

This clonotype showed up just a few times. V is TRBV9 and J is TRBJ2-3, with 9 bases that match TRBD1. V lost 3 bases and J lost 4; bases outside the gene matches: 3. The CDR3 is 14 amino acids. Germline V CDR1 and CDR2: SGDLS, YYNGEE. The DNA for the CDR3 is TGTGCCAGCAGCGCCGGGACAGGGCCAGATACGCAGTATTTT. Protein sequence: CASSAGTGPDTQYF.

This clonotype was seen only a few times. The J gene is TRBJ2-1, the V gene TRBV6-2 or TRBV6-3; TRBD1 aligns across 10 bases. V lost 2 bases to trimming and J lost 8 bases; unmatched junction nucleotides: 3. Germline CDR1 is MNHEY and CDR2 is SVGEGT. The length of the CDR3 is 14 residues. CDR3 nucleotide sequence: TGTGCCAGCAGTTACGACAGGGGGCCCGATGAGCAGTTCTTC. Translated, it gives CASSYDRGPDEQFF.

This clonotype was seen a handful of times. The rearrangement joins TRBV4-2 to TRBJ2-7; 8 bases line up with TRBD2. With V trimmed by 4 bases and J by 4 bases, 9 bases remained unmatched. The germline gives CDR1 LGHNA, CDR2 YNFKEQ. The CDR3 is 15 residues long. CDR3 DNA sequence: TGTGCCAGCAGCCTCTCGGGGGGGAACGAGTACGAGCAGTACTTC. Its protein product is CASSLSGGNEYEQYF.

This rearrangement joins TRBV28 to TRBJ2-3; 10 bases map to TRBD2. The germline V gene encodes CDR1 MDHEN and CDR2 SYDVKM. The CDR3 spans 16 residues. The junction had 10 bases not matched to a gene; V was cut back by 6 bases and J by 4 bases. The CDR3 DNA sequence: TGTGCCAGCAGATCACAGAAGCGGGGGGGCTCAGATACGCAGTATTTT. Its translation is CASRSQKRGGSDTQYF.

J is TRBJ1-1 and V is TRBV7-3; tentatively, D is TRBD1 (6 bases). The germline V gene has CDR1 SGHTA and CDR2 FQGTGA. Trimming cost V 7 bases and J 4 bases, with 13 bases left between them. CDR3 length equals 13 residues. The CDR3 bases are TGTGCCAGCAATAAGGGGGGCGGCACTGAAGCTTTCTTT. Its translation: CASNKGGGTEAFF.

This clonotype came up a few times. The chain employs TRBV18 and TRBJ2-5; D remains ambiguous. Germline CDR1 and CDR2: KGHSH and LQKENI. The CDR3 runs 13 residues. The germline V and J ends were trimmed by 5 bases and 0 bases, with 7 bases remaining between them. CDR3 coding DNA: TGTGCCAGCTCATACTCCCACCAAGAGACCCAGTACTTC. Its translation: CASSYSHQETQYF. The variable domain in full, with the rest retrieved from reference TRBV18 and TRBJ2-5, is NAGVMQNPRHLVRRRGQEARLRCSPMKGHSHVYWYRQLPEEGLKFMVYLQKENIIDESGMPKERFSAEFPKEGPSILRIQQVVRGDSAAYFCASSYSHQETQYFGPGTRLLVL.

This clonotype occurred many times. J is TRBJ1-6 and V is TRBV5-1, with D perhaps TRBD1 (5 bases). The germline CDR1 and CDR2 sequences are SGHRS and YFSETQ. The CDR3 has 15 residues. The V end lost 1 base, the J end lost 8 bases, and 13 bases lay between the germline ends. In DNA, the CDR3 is TGCGCCAGCAGCTTGATCGGCAGGGCTGATTCACCCCTCCACTTT. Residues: CASSLIGRADSPLHF.

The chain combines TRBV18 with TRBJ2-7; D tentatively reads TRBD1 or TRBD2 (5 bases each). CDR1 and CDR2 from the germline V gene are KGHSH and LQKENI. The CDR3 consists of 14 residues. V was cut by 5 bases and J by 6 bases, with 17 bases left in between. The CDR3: CASSTGTPAGEQYF. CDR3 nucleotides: TGTGCCAGCTCAACCGGGACCCCGGCGGGCGAGCAGTACTTC.